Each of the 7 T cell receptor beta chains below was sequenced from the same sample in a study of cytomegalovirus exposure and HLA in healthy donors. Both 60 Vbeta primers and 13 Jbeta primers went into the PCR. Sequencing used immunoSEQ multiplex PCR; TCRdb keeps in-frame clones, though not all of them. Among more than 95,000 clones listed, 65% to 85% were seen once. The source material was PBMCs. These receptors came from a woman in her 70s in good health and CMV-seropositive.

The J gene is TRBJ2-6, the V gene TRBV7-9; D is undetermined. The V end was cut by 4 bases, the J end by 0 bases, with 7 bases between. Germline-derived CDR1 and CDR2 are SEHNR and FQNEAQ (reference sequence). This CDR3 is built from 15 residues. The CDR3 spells CASSYAGSGANVLTF. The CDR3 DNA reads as TGTGCCAGCAGCTACGCAGGCTCTGGGGCCAACGTCCTGACTTTC.

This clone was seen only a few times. CDR3 in amino acids: CASSTRRGTGDTGELFF. The CDR3 nucleotides are TGCGCCAGCAGCACCCGGCGAGGGACAGGGGACACCGGGGAGCTGTTTTTT. This chain connects TRBV5-1 to TRBJ2-2; the match to TRBD1 covers 10 bases. The J segment lost 3 bases and the V segment lost 4 bases, leaving 9 bases of the junction unmatched. The germline V gene has CDR1 SGHRS and CDR2 YFSETQ. This CDR3 region has 17 residues.

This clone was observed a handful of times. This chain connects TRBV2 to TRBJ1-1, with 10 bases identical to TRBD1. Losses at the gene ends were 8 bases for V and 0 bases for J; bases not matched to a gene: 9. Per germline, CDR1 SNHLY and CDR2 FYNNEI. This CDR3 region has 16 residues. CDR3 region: CASADRGRGMNTEAFF. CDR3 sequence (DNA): TGTGCCAGCGCAGACAGGGGGCGGGGGATGAACACTGAAGCTTTCTTT.

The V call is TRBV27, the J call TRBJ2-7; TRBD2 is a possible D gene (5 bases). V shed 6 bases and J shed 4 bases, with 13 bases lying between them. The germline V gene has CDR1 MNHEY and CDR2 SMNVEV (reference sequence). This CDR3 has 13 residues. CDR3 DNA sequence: TGTGCCAGCAGGGACTGGCAAGGATACGAGCAGTACTTC. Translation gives CASRDWQGYEQYF.

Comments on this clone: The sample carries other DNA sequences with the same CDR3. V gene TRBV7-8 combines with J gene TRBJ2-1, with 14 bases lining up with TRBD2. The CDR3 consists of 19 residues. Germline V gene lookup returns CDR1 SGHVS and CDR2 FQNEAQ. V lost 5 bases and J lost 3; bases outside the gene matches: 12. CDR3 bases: TGTGCCAGCAGCCTCCCAACGACTAGCGGGGGGGGATTCTACAATGAGCAGTTCTTC. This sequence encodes CASSLPTTSGGGFYNEQFF.

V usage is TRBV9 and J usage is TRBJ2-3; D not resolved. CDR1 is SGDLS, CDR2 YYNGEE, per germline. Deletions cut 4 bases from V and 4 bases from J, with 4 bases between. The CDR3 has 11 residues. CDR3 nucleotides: TGTGCCAGCAGCTTCGCAGATACGCAGTATTTT. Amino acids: CASSFADTQYF.

The CDR3 DNA reads TGTGCCAGCAGTCTCGGGACATACACTGAAGCTTTCTTT. Protein sequence: CASSLGTYTEAFF. The chain has TRBV27 and TRBJ1-1, with D perhaps matching TRBD1 (6 bases). Trimming left V 5 bases short and J 3 bases short, with 10 bases between. The CDR3 extends over 13 amino acids. Per the germline V gene, CDR1 is MNHEY and CDR2 is SMNVEV (reference sequence).